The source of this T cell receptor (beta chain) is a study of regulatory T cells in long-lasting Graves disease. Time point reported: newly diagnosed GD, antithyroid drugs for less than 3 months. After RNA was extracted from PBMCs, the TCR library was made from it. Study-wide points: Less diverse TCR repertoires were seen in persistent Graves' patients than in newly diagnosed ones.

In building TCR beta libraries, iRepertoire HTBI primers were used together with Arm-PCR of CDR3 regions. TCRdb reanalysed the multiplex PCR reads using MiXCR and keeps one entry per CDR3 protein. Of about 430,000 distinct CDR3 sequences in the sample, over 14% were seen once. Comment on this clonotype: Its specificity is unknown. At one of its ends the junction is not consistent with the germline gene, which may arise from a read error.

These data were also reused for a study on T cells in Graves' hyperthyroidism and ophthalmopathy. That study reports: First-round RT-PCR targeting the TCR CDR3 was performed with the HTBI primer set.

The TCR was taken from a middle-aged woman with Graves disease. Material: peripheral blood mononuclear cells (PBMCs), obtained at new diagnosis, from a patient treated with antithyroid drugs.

The CDR3 region has the DNA TGCAGTGCTAGTGGACAGGGGGGCGTAGAGGCCCAGTACTTC. It encodes CSASGQGGVEAQYF. This sequence joins TRBV20-1 and TRBJ2-5; 10 nucleotides line up with TRBD1. Germline assignment: CDR1 DFQATT and CDR2 SNEGSKA (reference sequence). The CDR3 contains 14 residues.